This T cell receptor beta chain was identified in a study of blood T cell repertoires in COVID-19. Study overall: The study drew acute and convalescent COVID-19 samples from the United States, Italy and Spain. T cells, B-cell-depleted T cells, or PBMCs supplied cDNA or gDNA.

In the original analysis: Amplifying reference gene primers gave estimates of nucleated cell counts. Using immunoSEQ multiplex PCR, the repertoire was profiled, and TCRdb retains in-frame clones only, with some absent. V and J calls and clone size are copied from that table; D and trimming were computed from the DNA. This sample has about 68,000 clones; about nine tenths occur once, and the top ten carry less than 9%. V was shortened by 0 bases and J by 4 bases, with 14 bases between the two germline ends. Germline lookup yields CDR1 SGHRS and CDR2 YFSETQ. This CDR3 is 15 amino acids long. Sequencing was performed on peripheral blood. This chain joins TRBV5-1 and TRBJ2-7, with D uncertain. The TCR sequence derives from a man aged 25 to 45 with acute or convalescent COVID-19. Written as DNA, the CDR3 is TGCGCCAGCAGCTTGGATCGGGTAGGAGTTTACGAGCAGTACTTC. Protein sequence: CASSLDRVGVYEQYF. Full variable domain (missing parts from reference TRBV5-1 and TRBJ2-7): KAGVTQTPRYLIKTRGQQVTLSCSPISGHRSVSWYQQTPGQGLQFLFEYFSETQRNKGNFPGRFSGRQFSNSRSEMNVSTLELGDSALYLCASSLDRVGVYEQYFGPGTRLTVT.